Listed below are T cell receptor beta chains from one sample, sequenced in a study of T-cell reconstitution after alpha-beta-depleted transplantation in children. TCRdb redid the calling of the PCR reads with MiXCR, one entry per CDR3 protein. Of approximately 520,000 distinct CDR3 sequences listed, approximately 10% are singletons. The sequencing here drew on PBMCs, mostly from graft donor cells, taken 180 days after TCRalphabeta/CD19-depleted stem cell transplant. These receptors were taken from a female patient under 10 years old who had a stem cell transplant for aplastic anemia, so the T cells may come from the graft donor. CDR3s include the opening cysteine and the closing phenylalanine or tryptophan. The D gene is left open where the match is weak.

J gene | D gene | V gene | CDR3 protein
TRBJ2-3 | - | TRBV28 | CASSFLSSPQDTQYF
TRBJ2-2 | TRBD1 | TRBV11-1 | CASSSKDPSDRGKAGELFF
TRBJ2-4 | TRBD1 | TRBV5-1 | CASSLQGIAKNIQYF
TRBJ2-2 | - | TRBV4-2 | CASSQESTGELFF
TRBJ2-1 | - | TRBV5-8 | CASSSRLDHNEQFF
TRBJ2-1 | - | TRBV20-1 | CSARRDNFLSNNEQFF
TRBJ2-7 | TRBD1 | TRBV25-1 | CASRDTGASYEQYF
TRBJ2-1 | - | TRBV3-1 | CASSQVLRDRYNEQFF
TRBJ2-3 | - | TRBV29-1 | CSVFGQSFTDTQYF
TRBJ2-4 | TRBD2 | TRBV25-1 | CASSPPWGGNIQYF
TRBJ1-2 | - | TRBV12-3/TRBV12-4 | CASRYREDYGYTF
TRBJ1-1 | - | TRBV12-3/TRBV12-4 | CASSFGIMGEAFF
TRBJ1-3 | TRBD1 | TRBV4-3 | CASGPVRQGFGNTIYF
TRBJ2-1 | - | TRBV6-2/TRBV6-3 | CASSYWGRELNEQFF
TRBJ1-2 | TRBD1 | TRBV6-4 | CASSDSDLGDRGLFYYGYTF
TRBJ1-1 | - | TRBV20-1 | CSASDRRANTEAFF
TRBJ2-7 | - | TRBV18 | CASSPAGTLYYEQYF
TRBJ1-1 | - | TRBV20-1 | CSAQPGGSWNTEAFF
TRBJ1-2 | - | TRBV28 | CASSFRLLADLNYGYTF
TRBJ1-6 | - | TRBV20-1 | CSAPRTVNSPLHF
TRBJ2-1 | - | TRBV12-3/TRBV12-4 | CASSFPGSYNEQFF
TRBJ1-2 | - | TRBV19 | CASSGSSTGNGGYTF
TRBJ2-7 | TRBD2 | TRBV9 | CASSERGLHYEQYF
TRBJ2-1 | TRBD1 | TRBV29-1 | CSVTGADSYNEQFF
TRBJ1-4 | - | TRBV6-1 | CATRVLNEKLFF
TRBJ1-4 | TRBD1 | TRBV5-1 | CASSLVQGAANEKLFF
TRBJ2-7 | TRBD1 | TRBV10-3 | CAISDHAGDRGLDEQYF
TRBJ2-5 | - | TRBV5-1 | CASSFGGVAETQYF
TRBJ1-1 | - | TRBV29-1 | CSVATVTEAFF
TRBJ2-7 | - | TRBV11-1 | CASSFNRESTYEQYF
TRBJ1-5 | - | TRBV4-3 | CATTEVWGDNQPQHF
TRBJ2-5 | - | TRBV28 | CASSLDQLQETQYF
TRBJ1-6 | - | TRBV20-1 | CSAPTTADSPLHF
TRBJ1-5 | - | TRBV27 | CASCPFGEGLGNQPQHF
TRBJ2-3 | TRBD2 | TRBV7-2 | CASRRGGSTQYF
TRBJ1-2 | - | TRBV10-3 | CAISEATVGYTF
TRBJ1-5 | - | TRBV20-1 | CSARLGLNQPQHF
TRBJ1-1 | TRBD1 | TRBV12-3/TRBV12-4 | CASSSGQIRYTEAFF
TRBJ2-1 | - | TRBV5-1 | CASSLSRSYNEQFF
TRBJ1-2 | TRBD1 | TRBV30 | CAWALGQGGDGYTF
TRBJ2-1 | TRBD2 | TRBV5-6 | CASSLVAGTSGRASNNEQFF
TRBJ2-7 | - | TRBV6-5 | CASSYGELSYEQYF
TRBJ2-7 | - | TRBV7-2 | CASSPMRSGGDEQYF
TRBJ2-2 | - | TRBV5-1 | CASSSDPVGPGELFF
TRBJ2-2 | - | TRBV20-1 | CSARPPWGNTGELFF
TRBJ2-1 | - | TRBV20-1 | CSARGTVPGEQFF
TRBJ1-2 | - | TRBV29-1 | CSVEAGSDYGYTF
TRBJ2-3 | - | TRBV28 | CASSYPGSTDTQYF
TRBJ2-6 | TRBD1 | TRBV29-1 | CSVGGTGPLSGANGLTF
TRBJ2-2 | TRBD2 | TRBV6-1 | CASRGERGAHTGELFF
TRBJ1-1 | - | TRBV28 | CASTELYEAAFF
TRBJ1-5 | - | TRBV6-1 | CASGRGTISNQPQHF
TRBJ1-6 | - | TRBV27 | CASARDRTFYNSPLHF
TRBJ1-5 | - | TRBV27 | CASSSRAQGWSQHF